This T cell receptor (beta chain) is drawn from a study of blood T cell repertoires in COVID-19. Overall study: Italy, Spain and the United States were the sources of the convalescent and acute COVID-19 samples.

Profiled with immunoSEQ multiplex PCR; TCRdb holds only in-frame clones, not every one. Counted here are approximately 300,000 clones, roughly nine tenths occurring once; the ten biggest clones make up approximately 5%. Between the trimmed V and J ends, which lost 5 bases and 5 bases, there was a span of 12 bases. CDR1 is SEHNR, CDR2 FQNEAQ, per germline (reference sequence). The CDR3 is made up of 13 amino acids. This study enrolled people aged roughly 18 to 89 from roughly 22 US geographic areas. Cohort placement rested on clinical history that participants reported themselves. The specimen sequenced was PBMCs or T cells enriched from blood (not recorded which). This sequence was found in a woman aged 25 to 45 who had recovered from COVID-19. The rearrangement links TRBV7-9 to TRBJ1-2; perhaps TRBD1 as D (5 bases). CDR3 region: CASSPQGEYGYTF. The CDR3 DNA sequence: TGTGCCAGCAGCCCGCAGGGCGAATATGGCTACACCTTC.